A single sample is the source of the 17 T cell receptor beta chains below, sequenced in a study of blood T cell repertoires in COVID-19. The protocol was immunoSEQ multiplex PCR, while the TCRdb copy is restricted to in-frame clones and leaves out a portion. The table shows 300,000 to 400,000 clones, with 80% to 90% occurring only once. The sample consisted of peripheral blood. These receptors all come from a young man with COVID-19, enrolled during active disease.

The gene calls are TRBV5-5 and TRBJ1-5, with TRBD1 matching over 9 bases. The germline V gene has CDR1 SGHKS and CDR2 YYEKEE (reference sequence). With 3 bases clipped from V and 11 bases from J, the junction kept 12 bases outside the gene matches. The CDR3 extends over 15 amino acids. CDR3 DNA: TGTGCCAGCAGCTCAAGAGGGGGGACAGGGCAAGCCCAGCATTTT. Translating gives CASSSRGGTGQAQHF.

The chain employs TRBV3-1 (or the pseudogene TRBV3-2) and TRBJ1-3; no definite D call. Between the trimmed V and J ends, which lost 0 bases and 9 bases, there was a span of 21 bases. Germline V lookup: CDR1 LGHDT, CDR2 YNNKEL (reference sequence). The CDR3 runs 17 residues. CDR3 amino acids: CASSQERPPRRDTTIYF. The DNA of the CDR3 is TGTGCCAGCAGCCAAGAACGACCCCCCAGACGCGACACCACCATATATTTT.

V usage is TRBV7-9 and J usage is TRBJ2-3, with a tentative D call TRBD2 (6 bases). V lost 1 base and J 0 bases, leaving 8 bases between the germline ends. Looked up from germline, CDR1 is SEHNR and CDR2 is FQNEAQ (reference sequence). This CDR3 region has 15 residues. The CDR3 reads CASSLGDWSTDTQYF. Written as DNA, the CDR3 is TGTGCCAGCAGCTTAGGGGACTGGAGCACAGATACGCAGTATTTT.

The rearrangement links TRBV24-1 to TRBJ2-5; maybe TRBD2 (6 bases). Germline loops: CDR1 KGHDR, CDR2 SFDVKD. This CDR3 is 16 amino acids long. V was pared by 3 bases and J by 5 bases, with 18 bases between. The CDR3 region has the DNA TGTGCCACCAGTGATACCGGGACTGCCCCTCCGGAGACCCAGTACTTC. Its protein is CATSDTGTAPPETQYF.

The rearrangement joins TRBV28 to TRBJ1-2; 9 bases are a match to TRBD1. The germline CDR1 and CDR2 sequences are MDHEN and SYDVKM. This CDR3 has 15 residues. V shed 6 bases, J shed 3 bases, and the junction held 8 bases outside the gene matches. CDR3 region: CASSHRDRADYGYTF. In nucleotides, the CDR3 is TGTGCCAGCAGCCACCGGGACAGGGCCGACTATGGCTACACCTTC.

V and J are TRBV30 and TRBJ2-3; 10 nucleotides align to TRBD2. The CDR3 has 15 amino acids. V gave up 1 base and J gave up 2 bases; unmatched junction bases: 3. Germline V gene sequence: CDR1 GTSNPN, CDR2 SVGIG (reference sequence). Here the CDR3 reads CAWSDGLADTDTQYF. In DNA, the CDR3 is TGTGCCTGGAGTGACGGACTAGCGGACACAGATACGCAGTATTTT.

Only one count was recorded for this clone. The V and J genes are TRBV29-1 and TRBJ1-4; D not resolved. CDR3 size: 11 residues. V was cut by 7 bases and J by 7 bases, with 10 bases left in between. Germline V gene sequence: CDR1 SQVTM, CDR2 ANQGSEA. The CDR3 sequence: CSGTIGEKLFF. The CDR3 nucleotides read TGCAGCGGTACTATTGGTGAAAAACTGTTTTTT.

The chain employs TRBV6-5 and TRBJ1-1; 7 positions match TRBD1. Germline V gene sequence: CDR1 MNHEY, CDR2 SVGAGI. V lost 8 bases and J lost 6; bases outside the gene matches: 15. There are 15 residues in the CDR3. The CDR3 sequence is CASLFGDRGGAEAFF. In DNA form, the CDR3 reads TGTGCCAGCCTGTTTGGGGACAGAGGAGGGGCTGAAGCTTTCTTT.

The chain has TRBV9 and TRBJ1-2; 9 nucleotides line up with TRBD1. The CDR3 is 14 residues long. Germline CDR1 is SGDLS and CDR2 is YYNGEE. V trimming: 2 bases; J trimming: 4 bases; junction bases outside the gene matches: 3. CDR3 loop: CASSVGQGFYGYTF. CDR3 bases: TGTGCCAGCAGCGTCGGACAGGGGTTCTATGGCTACACCTTC.

The V and J genes are TRBV10-1 and TRBJ2-2; 8 positions agree with TRBD1. Germline CDR1 reads WNHNN; CDR2 reads SYGVQD (reference sequence). This CDR3 has 15 amino acids. V was pared by 10 bases and J by 0 bases, with 7 bases of the junction left unmatched. CDR3 DNA: TGCGCCATCCATCCACAGGGGGCGAACACCGGGGAGCTGTTTTTT. It is translated as CAIHPQGANTGELFF.

The chain employs TRBV19 and TRBJ1-1, with 11 bases matching TRBD1. The CDR3 runs 16 residues. J gave up 9 bases and V 3 bases, and 12 bases lay outside the gene matches. CDR1 and CDR2 from the germline V gene are LNHDA and SQIVND (reference sequence). The CDR3 is CASSITGDRGKRKAFF. In nucleotides, the CDR3 is TGTGCCAGTAGTATTACGGGGGACAGGGGGAAGAGGAAAGCTTTCTTT.

The chain joins TRBV19 to TRBJ2-7, with TRBD1 matching over 10 bases. V dropped 9 bases and J dropped 8; count of bases not matched to a gene: 13. The germline V gene encodes CDR1 LNHDA and CDR2 SQIVND (reference sequence). The CDR3 contains 14 residues. The CDR3 region has the DNA TGTGCCAGCTGGCCGGGGACAGGGGCCTTAAAGCAGTACTTC. Translation: CASWPGTGALKQYF.

This clone was observed once. The chain recombines TRBV24-1 with TRBJ2-1; tentatively, D is TRBD1 (6 bases). The germline V gene encodes CDR1 KGHDR and CDR2 SFDVKD. With 6 bases removed from V and 3 bases from J, the gap between germline ends came to 17 bases. The CDR3 extends over 16 amino acids. The CDR3 bases are TGTGCCACCAGTCAAACAGGGACCGCGAACTACAATGAGCAGTTCTTC. This encodes CATSQTGTANYNEQFF.

This clone was detected only once. The J gene is TRBJ2-3, the V gene TRBV28, with 7 bases that match TRBD2. The ends lost 4 bases at V and 3 bases at J; junction bases unmatched: 7. The CDR3 has 15 amino acids. Germline values: CDR1 MDHEN, CDR2 SYDVKM. This chain's CDR3 is CASSSAGAETDTQYF. The CDR3 DNA follows: TGTGCCAGCAGTTCTGCGGGAGCCGAGACAGATACGCAGTATTTT.

The gene calls are TRBV19 and TRBJ2-5; the D gene is possibly TRBD1 (5 bases). This CDR3 is 13 amino acids long. The germline V gene encodes CDR1 LNHDA and CDR2 SQIVND (reference sequence). V was clipped by 10 bases and J by 2 bases, with 14 bases between them. DNA for the CDR3: TGTGCCACCAGGGCAGGCACACAAGAGACCCAGTACTTC. Its translation is CATRAGTQETQYF.

CDR3 in amino acids: CASSFPKGLAGNTDTQYF. CDR3 DNA: TGCGCCAGCAGCTTTCCGAAGGGACTAGCGGGAAACACAGATACGCAGTATTTT. V usage is TRBV5-1 and J usage is TRBJ2-3; 13 nucleotides agree with TRBD2. The CDR3 consists of 18 residues. Per the germline V gene, CDR1 is SGHRS and CDR2 is YFSETQ. Trimming removed 2 bases from V and 2 bases from J; junction bases left unmatched: 8.

The gene calls are TRBV2 and TRBJ2-7; unclear D gene. V gave up 3 bases and J gave up 3 bases, with 15 bases separating them. Germline CDR1 is SNHLY and CDR2 is FYNNEI. The CDR3 sequence is 15 residues long. The CDR3: CASSDPKPRLYEQYF. The CDR3 DNA follows: TGTGCCAGCAGTGACCCGAAGCCCCGCCTCTACGAGCAGTACTTC.